This TCR beta chain was sequenced in a study of T cell responses to AZD1222 COVID-19 vaccine. Findings of the study overall: Clonal diversity was possibly underestimated, and white British individuals and females predominated among donors. Only a handful of AZD1222 recipients, roughly 6 in all, had baseline seropositivity. Epitopes outside B.1.351 and B.1.1.7 mutated regions reportedly drew nearly half of spike TCRs.

On this clone itself: Its antigen is as yet unknown.

CDR1 is MNHEY and CDR2 is SVGAGI in the germline V gene. V was clipped by 6 bases and J by 4 bases, with 9 bases between them. The CDR3 consists of 12 residues. Produced via immunoSEQ multiplex PCR; TCRdb's table is partial and in-frame only. The table has 90,000 to 110,000 clones, around nine tenths seen once. The clonotype originates from an adult in good health. The rearrangement joins TRBV6-5 to TRBJ1-1; no clear D gene. The sequenced sample was peripheral blood, obtained on day 0 of AZD1222 vaccination. CDR3 residues: CASRRWTTEAFF. CDR3 bases: TGTGCCAGCAGGAGATGGACCACTGAAGCTTTCTTT.